This T cell receptor (beta chain) originates from a study of blood T cell repertoires in COVID-19. Sequenced by immunoSEQ multiplex PCR; TCRdb stores in-frame clones only, minus some. The sample includes some 100,000 clones, approximately 89% of them seen just once. Germline V gene lookup returns CDR1 MGHRA and CDR2 YSYEKL. Unmatched junction bases numbered 3, after V lost 0 bases and J lost 4 bases. This CDR3 region has 15 residues. The chain joins TRBV4-1 to TRBJ1-5; 7 nucleotides align to TRBD1. The sequence derives from a man aged 50-59 years with acute or convalescent COVID-19. The sequencing input was peripheral blood. CDR3 amino acids: CASSQEQQGNQPQHF. The DNA of the CDR3 is TGCGCCAGCAGCCAAGAACAACAGGGGAATCAGCCCCAGCATTTT.